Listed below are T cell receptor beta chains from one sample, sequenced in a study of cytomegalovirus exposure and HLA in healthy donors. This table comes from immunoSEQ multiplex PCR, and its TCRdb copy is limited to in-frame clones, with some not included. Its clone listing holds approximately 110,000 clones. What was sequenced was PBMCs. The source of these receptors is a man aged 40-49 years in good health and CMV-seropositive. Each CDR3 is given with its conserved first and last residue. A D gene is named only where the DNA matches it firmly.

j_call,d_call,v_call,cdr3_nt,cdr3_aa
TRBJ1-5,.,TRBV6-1,TGTGCCAGCAGTGAATCCACCTTGGCAGGCGCCCAGCATTTT,CASSESTLAGAQHF
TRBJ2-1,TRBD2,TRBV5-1,TGCGCCAGCAGCCTAGACACTAGCGGGAGGTACAATGAGCAGTTCTTC,CASSLDTSGRYNEQFF
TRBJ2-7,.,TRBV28,TGTGCCAGCAGTCCCTGGGATGCGGGCGGCTCCTACGAGCAGTACTTC,CASSPWDAGGSYEQYF
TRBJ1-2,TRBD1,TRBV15,TGTGCCACCAGCAGAGGGGGACAGGGTAGCTACACCTTC,CATSRGGQGSYTF
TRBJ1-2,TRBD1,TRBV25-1,TGTGCCAGCAGCCCTGGACAGGGGGTGAAAGGCTACACCTTC,CASSPGQGVKGYTF
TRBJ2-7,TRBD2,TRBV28,TGTGCCAGCAGCTCCACACCCGGGACTAGCGGATACGAGCAGTACTTC,CASSSTPGTSGYEQYF
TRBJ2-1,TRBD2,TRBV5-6,TGTGCCAGCAGCTTGGATAGGACTAGCGGGACCGACAATGAGCAGTTCTTC,CASSLDRTSGTDNEQFF
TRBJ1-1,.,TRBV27,TGTGCCAGCAGTATCGGCTCGGGGAACACTGAAGCTTTCTTT,CASSIGSGNTEAFF
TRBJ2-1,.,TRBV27,TGTGCCAGCAACCCAGCGGGCTACAATGAGCAGTTCTTC,CASNPAGYNEQFF
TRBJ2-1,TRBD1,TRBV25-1,TGTGCCAGCAGTGGGCGGGACAGGGGCTCCTACAATGAGCAGTTCTTC,CASSGRDRGSYNEQFF
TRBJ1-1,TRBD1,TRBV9,TGTGCCAGCAGCGCGGGGGACAGGGAGGCTTTCTTT,CASSAGDREAFF
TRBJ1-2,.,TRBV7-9,TGTGCCAGCAGCTTATTGGCAGACTCTAACTATGGCTACACCTTC,CASSLLADSNYGYTF
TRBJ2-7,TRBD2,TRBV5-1,TGCGCCAGCAGCGCCGGACTAGCGGCAACCTACGAGCAGTACTTC,CASSAGLAATYEQYF
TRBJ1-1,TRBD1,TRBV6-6,TGTGCCAGCAGCCTAAGTACAGGGGGTATGAACACTGAAGCTTTCTTT,CASSLSTGGMNTEAFF
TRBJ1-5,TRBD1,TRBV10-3,TGTGCCATCAGTCGGGACAGTAGCCAGCCCCAGCATTTT,CAISRDSSQPQHF
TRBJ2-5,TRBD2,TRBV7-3,TGTGCCAGCAGCCACCCCTTTACGGGACTAGCGGAACAAGAGACCCAGTACTTC,CASSHPFTGLAEQETQYF
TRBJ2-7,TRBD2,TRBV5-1,TGCGCCAGCAGCTTGGCCGGGGGTAGCGGGAGTGGCGAGCAGTACTTC,CASSLAGGSGSGEQYF
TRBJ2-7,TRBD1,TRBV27,TGTGCCAGCAGTTTGGGGTCAGGGGGACGCTACGAGCAGTACTTC,CASSLGSGGRYEQYF
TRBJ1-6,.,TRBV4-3,TGCGCCAGCAGCCAAGGGAGGGCCTCCTATAATTCACCCCTCCACTTT,CASSQGRASYNSPLHF
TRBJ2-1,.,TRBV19,TGTGCCAGTAGTGATCGTAGCGCAAACAATGAGCAGTTCTTC,CASSDRSANNEQFF
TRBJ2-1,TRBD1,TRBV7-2,TGTGCCAGCAGCTTAAGATGGGGACAGGGTCCCTTCAATGAGCAGTTCTTC,CASSLRWGQGPFNEQFF
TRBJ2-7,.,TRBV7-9,TGTGCCAGCAGCTTCCCCGGGATAGCCTACGAGCAGTACTTC,CASSFPGIAYEQYF
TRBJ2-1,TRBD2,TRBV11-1,TGTGCCAGCAGCGCTAGTACAGGAGGGCGACTAGCGGAATGGAATGAGCAGTTCTTC,CASSASTGGRLAEWNEQFF
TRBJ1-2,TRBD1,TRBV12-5,TGTGCTAGTGGTTTGGGGGGACAGGGAATCAACTATGGCTACACCTTC,CASGLGGQGINYGYTF
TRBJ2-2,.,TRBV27,TGTGCCAGCAGGACCGAGACAGTCACCGGGGAGCTGTTTTTT,CASRTETVTGELFF
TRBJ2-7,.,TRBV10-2,TGCGCCAGCAGTGGGAGCTCCTACGAGCAGTACTTC,CASSGSSYEQYF
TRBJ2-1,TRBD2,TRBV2,TGTGCCAGCAGCCCACTAGCGGGAGGGTACAATGAGCAGTTCTTC,CASSPLAGGYNEQFF
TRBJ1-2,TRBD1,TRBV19,TGTGCCAGTAGTATCCCGGGACAGGGGGCGGATGGCTACACCTTC,CASSIPGQGADGYTF
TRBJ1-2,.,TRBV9,TGTGCCAGCACCGTAGACAGCGGTTCCGCAGGCTATGGCTACACCTTC,CASTVDSGSAGYGYTF
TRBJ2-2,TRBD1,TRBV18,TGTGCCAGCTCACCGCCCGGACAGGGTTCGTTTCCCGGGGAGCTGTTTTTT,CASSPPGQGSFPGELFF
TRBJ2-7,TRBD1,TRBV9,TGTGCCAGCAGCGTAGGGACAGGCCCTTCCTACGAGCAGTACTTC,CASSVGTGPSYEQYF
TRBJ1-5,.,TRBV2,TGTGCCAGCGGGGAGAATAGCAATCAGCCCCAGCATTTT,CASGENSNQPQHF
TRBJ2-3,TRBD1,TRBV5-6,TGTGCCAGCAGCTTGTTAGGGACAGGGGCCACAGATACGCAGTATTTT,CASSLLGTGATDTQYF
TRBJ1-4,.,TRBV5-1,TGCGCCAGCAGCACCTCAGGGCAAACTAATGAAAAACTGTTTTTT,CASSTSGQTNEKLFF
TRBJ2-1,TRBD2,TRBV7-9,TGTGCCAGCAGCTGGTTGAGCGGGAGGGCCGGTGAGCAGTTCTTC,CASSWLSGRAGEQFF
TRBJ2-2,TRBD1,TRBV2,TGTGCCAGCAGTCACTGGGACAGGGGTAACGGGGAGCTGTTTTTT,CASSHWDRGNGELFF
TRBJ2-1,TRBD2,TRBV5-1,TGCGCCAGCATCGACTTAGCGGGAGCTTTCAATGAGCAGTTCTTC,CASIDLAGAFNEQFF
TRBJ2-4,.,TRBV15,TGTGCCACCAGCAGAGATCAAGCGACCAAAAACATTCAGTACTTC,CATSRDQATKNIQYF
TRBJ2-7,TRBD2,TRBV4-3,TGCGCCAGCAGCCAAATAGCGGGACCCTACGAGCAGTACTTC,CASSQIAGPYEQYF
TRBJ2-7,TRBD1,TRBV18,TGTGCCAGCTCACTTGATGGGACAGGGGGACCCGGGCAGTACTTC,CASSLDGTGGPGQYF
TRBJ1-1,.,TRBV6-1,TGTGCCAGCCTTGCGGGACCAGGGTGGCCCACTGAAGCTTTCTTT,CASLAGPGWPTEAFF
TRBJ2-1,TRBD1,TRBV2,TGTGCCAGCAGAACAGACAGGGGGCATGAGCAGTTCTTC,CASRTDRGHEQFF
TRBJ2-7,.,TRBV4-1,TGCGCCAGCAGCCATATCGGGGAGGTTTCCTACGAGCAGTACTTC,CASSHIGEVSYEQYF
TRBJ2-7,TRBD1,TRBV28,TGTGCCAGCAGCAACAGGGGTTGGCAGTACTTC,CASSNRGWQYF
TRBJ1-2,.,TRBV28,TGTGCCAGCAGTCCCGGGACAAATAACTATGGCTACACCTTC,CASSPGTNNYGYTF
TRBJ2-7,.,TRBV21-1,TGTGCCAGCAACAGGATAGCCTACGAGCAGTACTTC,CASNRIAYEQYF
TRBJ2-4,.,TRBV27,TGTGCCAGCAGTCCTCGACAGGTTGGGCTGACCAAAAACATTCAGTACTTC,CASSPRQVGLTKNIQYF
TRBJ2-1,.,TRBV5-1,TGCGCCAGCACCCCGGGAGGGACAGCCTACAATGAGCAGTTCTTC,CASTPGGTAYNEQFF
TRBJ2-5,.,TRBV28,TGTGCCAGCAGTTTCCGAGGACAGCCAGGAGAGACCCAGTACTTC,CASSFRGQPGETQYF
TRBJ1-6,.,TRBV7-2,TGTGCCAGCAGCTTAGAGGCGGCAGCCAATTCACCCCTCCACTTT,CASSLEAAANSPLHF
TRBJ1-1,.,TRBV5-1,TGCGCCAGCAGCTTGGAACGTATCGGGGACACTGAAGCTTTCTTT,CASSLERIGDTEAFF